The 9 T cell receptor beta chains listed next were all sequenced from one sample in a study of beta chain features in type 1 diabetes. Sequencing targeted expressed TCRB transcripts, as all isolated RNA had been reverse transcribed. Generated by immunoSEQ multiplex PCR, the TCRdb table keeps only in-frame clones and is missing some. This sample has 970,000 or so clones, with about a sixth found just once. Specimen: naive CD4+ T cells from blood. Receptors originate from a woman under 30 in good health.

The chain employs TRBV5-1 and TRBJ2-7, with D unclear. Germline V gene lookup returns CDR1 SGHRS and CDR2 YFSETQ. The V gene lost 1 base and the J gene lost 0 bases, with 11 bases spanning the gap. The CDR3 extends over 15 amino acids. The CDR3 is CASSLSGGPSYEQYF. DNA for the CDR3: TGCGCCAGCAGCTTGTCTGGCGGCCCCTCCTACGAGCAGTACTTC. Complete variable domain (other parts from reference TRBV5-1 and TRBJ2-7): KAGVTQTPRYLIKTRGQQVTLSCSPISGHRSVSWYQQTPGQGLQFLFEYFSETQRNKGNFPGRFSGRQFSNSRSEMNVSTLELGDSALYLCASSLSGGPSYEQYFGPGTRLTVT.

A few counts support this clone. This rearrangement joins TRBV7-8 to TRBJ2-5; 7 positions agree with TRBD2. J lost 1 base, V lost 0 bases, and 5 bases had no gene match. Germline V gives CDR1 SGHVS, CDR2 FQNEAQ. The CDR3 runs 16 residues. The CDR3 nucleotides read TGTGCCAGCAGCTTAGCATCTAGCGGACTCCAAGAGACCCAGTACTTC. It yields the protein CASSLASSGLQETQYF. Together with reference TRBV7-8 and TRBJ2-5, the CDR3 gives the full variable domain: GAGVSQSPRYKVAKRGQDVALRCDPISGHVSLFWYQQALGQGPEFLTYFQNEAQLDKSGLPSDRFFAERPEGSVSTLKIQRTQQEDSAVYLCASSLASSGLQETQYFGPGTRLLVL.

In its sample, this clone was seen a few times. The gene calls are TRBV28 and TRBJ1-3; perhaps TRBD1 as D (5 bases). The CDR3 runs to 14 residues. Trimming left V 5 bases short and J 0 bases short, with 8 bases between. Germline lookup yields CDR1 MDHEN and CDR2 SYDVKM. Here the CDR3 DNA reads TGTGCCAGCAGTCCGACAGTCTCTGGAAACACCATATATTTT. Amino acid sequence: CASSPTVSGNTIYF.

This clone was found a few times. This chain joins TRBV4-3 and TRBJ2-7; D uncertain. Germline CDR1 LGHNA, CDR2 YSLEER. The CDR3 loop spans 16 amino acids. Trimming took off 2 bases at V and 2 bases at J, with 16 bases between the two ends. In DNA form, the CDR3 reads TGCGCCAGCAGCCAATCCGGGCCGACTCCAACCTACGAGCAGTACTTC. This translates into CASSQSGPTPTYEQYF.

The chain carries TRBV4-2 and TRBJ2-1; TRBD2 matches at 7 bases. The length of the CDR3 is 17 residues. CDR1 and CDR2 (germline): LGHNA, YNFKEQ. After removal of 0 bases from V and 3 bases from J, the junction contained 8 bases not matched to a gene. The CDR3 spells CASSQDSRLAVYNEQFF. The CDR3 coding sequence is TGTGCCAGCAGCCAAGATAGTCGCCTAGCGGTCTACAATGAGCAGTTCTTC.

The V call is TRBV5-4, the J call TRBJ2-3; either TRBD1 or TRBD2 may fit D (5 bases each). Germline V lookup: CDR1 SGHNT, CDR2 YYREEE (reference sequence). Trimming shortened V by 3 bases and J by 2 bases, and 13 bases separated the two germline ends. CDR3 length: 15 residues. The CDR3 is CASSSGPSPTDTQYF. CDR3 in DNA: TGTGCCAGCAGCTCGGGACCATCGCCCACAGATACGCAGTATTTT.

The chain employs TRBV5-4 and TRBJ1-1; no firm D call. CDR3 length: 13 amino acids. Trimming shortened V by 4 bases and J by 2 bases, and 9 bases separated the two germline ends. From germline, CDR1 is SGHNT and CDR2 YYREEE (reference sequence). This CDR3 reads CASSKQTNTEAFF. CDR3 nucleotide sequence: TGTGCCAGCAGCAAGCAAACAAACACTGAAGCTTTCTTT.

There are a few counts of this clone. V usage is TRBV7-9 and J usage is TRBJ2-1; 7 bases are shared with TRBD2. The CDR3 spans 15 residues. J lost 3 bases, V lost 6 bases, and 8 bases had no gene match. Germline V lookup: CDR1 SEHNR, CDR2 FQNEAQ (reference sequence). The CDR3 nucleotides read TGTGCCAGCAGACAAGGTCTAGCGGACTACAATGAGCAGTTCTTC. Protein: CASRQGLADYNEQFF.

The CDR3 region is CASATGDSNQPQHF. DNA for the CDR3: TGTGCCAGTGCTACGGGGGATAGCAATCAGCCCCAGCATTTT. The rearrangement links TRBV19 to TRBJ1-5; TRBD1 might be the D (5 bases). Germline loops: CDR1 LNHDA, CDR2 SQIVND (reference sequence). The CDR3 totals 14 residues. V was pared by 8 bases and J by 0 bases, with 11 bases between.